A single sample is the source of the 26 T cell receptor beta chains below, sequenced in a study of blood T cell repertoires in COVID-19. Clones were sequenced by immunoSEQ multiplex PCR, and TCRdb holds only the in-frame ones, with some missing. This sample has roughly 80,000 clones, with approximately 84% found just once. The sample consisted of peripheral blood. The receptor source for this set is a human donor in a cohort sampled during active COVID-19.

The genes are TRBV5-1 and TRBJ2-3, with D possibly matching TRBD2 (6 bases). Germline assignment: CDR1 SGHRS and CDR2 YFSETQ. The ends were cut back, 4 bases at V and 3 bases at J, with 15 bases in the middle. The CDR3 runs 15 residues. CDR3 sequence reads: CASSLDGTFTDTQYF. In DNA, the CDR3 is TGCGCCAGCAGCCTGGACGGGACTTTTACAGATACGCAGTATTTT.

V is TRBV4-1 and J is TRBJ2-3; 9 bases are a match to TRBD2. The ends lost 4 bases at V and 5 bases at J; junction bases unmatched: 7. Per germline, CDR1 MGHRA and CDR2 YSYEKL. The CDR3 has 15 residues. CDR3 nucleotide sequence: TGCGCCAGCAGCCCGCGGGAGGGAATGAAAGATACGCAGTATTTT. Amino acid sequence: CASSPREGMKDTQYF.

The V call is TRBV7-2, the J call TRBJ2-7; D uncertain. Between the trimmed V and J ends, which lost 5 bases and 5 bases, there was a span of 10 bases. The CDR3 has 12 residues. Germline lookup yields CDR1 SGHTA and CDR2 FQGNSA. This CDR3 is CASSRPDNEQYF. Here the CDR3 DNA reads TGTGCCAGCAGCCGACCCGACAACGAGCAGTACTTC. The full variable domain, in which reference TRBV7-2 and TRBJ2-7 provide the parts outside the CDR3, is GAGVSQSPSNKVTEKGKDVELRCDPISGHTALYWYRQSLGQGLEFLIYFQGNSAPDKSGLPSDRFSAERTGGSVSTLTIQRTQQEDSAVYLCASSRPDNEQYFGPGTRLTVT.

With regard to this clone: Other DNA sequences in the same sample also yield this CDR3. The chain uses TRBV2 and TRBJ1-5, with D possibly being TRBD1 (5 bases). Germline values: CDR1 SNHLY, CDR2 FYNNEI. The CDR3 has 12 amino acids. The germline V and J ends were trimmed by 8 bases and 7 bases, with 12 bases remaining between them. The CDR3 nucleotides are TGTGCCAGCTCGGGGGGGAACCAGCCCCAGCATTTT. This codes for CASSGGNQPQHF. Looking up the rest from reference TRBV2 and TRBJ1-5 gives the full variable domain: EPEVTQTPSHQVTQMGQEVILRCVPISNHLYFYWYRQILGQKVEFLVSFYNNEISEKSEIFDDQFSVERPDGSNFTLKIRSTKLEDSAMYFCASSGGNQPQHFGDGTRLSIL.

The chain joins TRBV11-3 to TRBJ2-1; the match to TRBD2 covers 12 bases. The V gene end was trimmed by 2 bases and the J gene end by 9 bases; junction bases not matched to a gene: 5. The CDR3 has 15 residues. Germline loops: CDR1 SGHNT, CDR2 YENEEA. The CDR3 DNA is TGTGCCAGCAGCTTATTCCTAGCGGGAGGGGCTGAGCAGTTCTTC. Translated, it gives CASSLFLAGGAEQFF.

In this sample, this clone turned up a few times. This chain connects TRBV19 to TRBJ1-2; no firm D call. Trimming shortened V by 9 bases and J by 3 bases, and 11 bases separated the two germline ends. CDR3 size: 12 residues. Germline V CDR1 and CDR2: LNHDA, SQIVND (reference sequence). CDR3 loop: CASALTDYGYTF. Here the CDR3 DNA reads TGTGCCAGCGCCCTAACGGACTATGGCTACACCTTC.

The sample holds one count of this clone. The chain has TRBV4-1 and TRBJ1-2; 12 bases align to TRBD1. Germline trimming cut 0 bases from V and 10 bases from J; bases unmatched to any gene: 6. CDR1 is MGHRA, CDR2 YSYEKL, per germline. This CDR3 has 15 residues. The CDR3 is CASSQEGTGGRPYTF. The CDR3 DNA reads TGCGCCAGCAGCCAAGAAGGGACAGGGGGCCGCCCCTACACCTTC.

V usage is TRBV5-4 and J usage is TRBJ1-1; 7 nucleotides agree with TRBD1. Germline-derived CDR1 and CDR2 are SGHNT and YYREEE (reference sequence). The CDR3 loop spans 16 amino acids. V trimming: 1 base; J trimming: 2 bases; junction bases outside the gene matches: 8. The CDR3 bases are TGTGCCAGCAGCTTGCGTTCCAGGGGGAAAAACACTGAAGCTTTCTTT. Residues: CASSLRSRGKNTEAFF.

This rearrangement joins TRBV9 to TRBJ2-1; D perhaps matches TRBD2 (6 bases). The CDR3 sequence is 14 residues long. Between the trimmed V and J ends, which lost 5 bases and 6 bases, there was a span of 15 bases. From germline, CDR1 is SGDLS and CDR2 YYNGEE. The CDR3 DNA reads TGTGCCAGCAGAGCTAGCGATGGCTTCAATGAGCAGTTCTTC. The encoded protein is CASRASDGFNEQFF.

CDR3 protein: CAWIQKTGGGMYEQYF. In nucleotides, the CDR3 is TGTGCCTGGATCCAAAAGACAGGGGGCGGAATGTACGAGCAGTACTTC. The rearrangement uses TRBV30 and TRBJ2-7; 10 bases map to TRBD1. The CDR3 runs to 16 residues. Trimming removed 4 bases from V and 4 bases from J; junction bases left unmatched: 13. CDR1 and CDR2 (germline): GTSNPN, SVGIG (reference sequence). Variable domain in full (rest from reference TRBV30 and TRBJ2-7): SQTIHQWPATLVQPVGSPLSLECTVEGTSNPNLYWYRQAAGRGLQLLFYSVGIGQISSEVPQNLSASRPQDRQFILSSKKLLLSDSGFYLCAWIQKTGGGMYEQYFGPGTRLTVT.

The chain carries TRBV9 and TRBJ1-3, with no clear D. This CDR3 region has 14 residues. V was clipped by 2 bases and J by 3 bases, with 9 bases between them. CDR1 is SGDLS and CDR2 is YYNGEE in the germline V gene. CDR3 coding DNA: TGTGCCAGCAGCGTCGCGGGAAATGGAAACACCATATATTTT. As protein: CASSVAGNGNTIYF.

This clone was seen only a few times. The rearrangement uses TRBV14 and TRBJ2-7; 9 positions agree with TRBD1. The germline gives CDR1 SGHDN, CDR2 FVKESK. This CDR3 is 14 amino acids long. Trimming cost V 4 bases and J 5 bases; bases outside gene matches: 6. Here the CDR3 reads CASSLGQGFHEQYF. CDR3 DNA: TGTGCCAGCAGCCTCGGACAGGGGTTCCACGAGCAGTACTTC.

The chain uses TRBV19 and TRBJ2-1; TRBD2 matches 14 bases. The CDR3 is 18 amino acids. The ends lost 1 base at V and 7 bases at J; junction bases unmatched: 9. Germline-derived CDR1 and CDR2 are LNHDA and SQIVND (reference sequence). This chain's CDR3 is CASSIGLAGGLLGNEQFF. In nucleotides, the CDR3 is TGTGCCAGTAGTATAGGACTAGCGGGGGGGCTATTGGGAAATGAGCAGTTCTTC.

This clone was detected only a few times. The V call is TRBV7-9, the J call TRBJ2-1; TRBD1 might be the D (5 bases). The CDR3 sequence is 11 residues long. Germline CDR1 is SEHNR and CDR2 is FQNEAQ (reference sequence). With 8 bases removed from V and 10 bases from J, the gap between germline ends came to 12 bases. In nucleotides, the CDR3 is TGTGCCAGCTCACAGGCCGCGGAGCAGTTCTTC. Translating gives CASSQAAEQFF.

J is TRBJ1-5 and V is TRBV6-5; the match to TRBD1 covers 9 bases. CDR3 length: 15 amino acids. J was trimmed by 5 bases and V by 6 bases; bases with no gene match: 8. Germline V gene lookup returns CDR1 MNHEY and CDR2 SVGAGI. The CDR3 protein is CASSQGQGGYQPQHF. CDR3 bases: TGTGCCAGCAGCCAGGGACAGGGCGGGTATCAGCCCCAGCATTTT.

J is TRBJ1-2 and V is TRBV4-1; 9 bases map to TRBD1. V was pared by 1 base and J by 10 bases, with 10 bases of the junction left unmatched. The CDR3 contains 15 residues. Germline loops: CDR1 MGHRA, CDR2 YSYEKL. The CDR3 loop reads CASSQGDRVIEIYTF. The DNA of the CDR3 is TGCGCCAGCAGCCAAGGGGACAGGGTGATTGAAATCTACACCTTC.

This chain joins TRBV4-1 and TRBJ2-7; the D is unclear. Trimming stripped 1 base from V and 0 bases from J, with 10 bases between. This CDR3 region has 15 residues. The germline V gene has CDR1 MGHRA and CDR2 YSYEKL. CDR3 protein: CASSQAQTYSYEQYF. For the CDR3, the DNA is TGCGCCAGCAGCCAAGCACAGACCTACTCCTACGAGCAGTACTTC.

The CDR3 nucleotides are TGTGCCAGCAGCCCTTTGACGGGCTACAATGAGCAGTTCTTC. Translating it yields CASSPLTGYNEQFF. The chain couples TRBV11-2 to TRBJ2-1; the D is unclear. Germline CDR1 is SGHAT and CDR2 is FQNNGV. The CDR3 is 14 residues long. V was clipped by 5 bases and J by 3 bases, with 11 bases between them.

This clone has a handful of counts. The chain links TRBV18 to TRBJ1-2, with 9 bases matching TRBD1. Germline V CDR1 and CDR2: KGHSH, LQKENI. The CDR3 is 15 amino acids. V trimming: 6 bases; J trimming: 3 bases; junction bases outside the gene matches: 8. The CDR3 protein is CASSPTGGSDYGYTF. The DNA for the CDR3 is TGTGCCAGCTCTCCCACAGGGGGCTCAGACTATGGCTACACCTTC.

This clone was detected only once. The chain carries TRBV4-2 and TRBJ2-1; 7 positions match TRBD2. J lost 7 bases, V lost 1 base, and 7 bases had no gene match. Germline lookup yields CDR1 LGHNA and CDR2 YNFKEQ. There are 15 residues in the CDR3. CDR3 nucleotides: TGTGCCAGCAGCCAAGGACGGGAGGCTCAGAATGAGCAGTTCTTC. It yields the protein CASSQGREAQNEQFF.

The J gene is TRBJ2-3, the V gene TRBV6-6, with D unresolved. CDR1 is MNHNY and CDR2 is SVGAGI in the germline V gene (reference sequence). The CDR3 length is 15 residues. Trimming removed 2 bases at V and 6 bases at J, with 15 bases between. CDR3 sequence reads: CASSYLLGSADTQYF. Here the CDR3 DNA reads TGTGCCAGCAGTTACCTTCTCGGGTCTGCGGATACGCAGTATTTT.

This clone was recorded once. The chain has TRBV28 and TRBJ2-3, with D uncertain. The germline CDR1 and CDR2 sequences are MDHEN and SYDVKM. The CDR3 has 15 amino acids. V was clipped by 10 bases and J by 4 bases, with 21 bases between them. CDR3 protein: CAISNPSLFSDTQYF. The DNA of the CDR3 is TGTGCCATCTCCAACCCCTCCCTATTTTCAGATACGCAGTATTTT.

This clone was observed once. This chain connects TRBV11-2 to TRBJ1-4, with D hard to call. Germline-derived CDR1 and CDR2 are SGHAT and FQNNGV. Trimming stripped 3 bases from V and 8 bases from J, with 13 bases between. The CDR3 loop spans 14 amino acids. CDR3 region: CASSFSRGGEKLFF. The CDR3 bases are TGTGCCAGCAGCTTTAGTCGGGGTGGGGAAAAACTGTTTTTT.

The rearrangement joins TRBV10-3 to TRBJ1-6; D remains ambiguous. Germline V gene sequence: CDR1 ENHRY, CDR2 SYGVKD. This CDR3 contains 14 residues. Trimming shortened V by 6 bases and J by 1 base, and 7 bases separated the two germline ends. The CDR3 DNA is TGTGCCATCAGCCGGGGATCCTATAATTCACCCCTCCACTTT. This codes for CAISRGSYNSPLHF.

The J gene is TRBJ2-2, the V gene TRBV19; weak D call: TRBD1 (6 bases). Germline V CDR1 and CDR2: LNHDA, SQIVND (reference sequence). CDR3 length: 14 residues. Deletions cut 6 bases from V and 5 bases from J, with 13 bases between. CDR3 nucleotides: TGTGCCAGTAGACAGACAGGACAAACCGGGGAGCTGTTTTTT. Amino acid sequence: CASRQTGQTGELFF.

This rearrangement joins TRBV15 to TRBJ1-2; TRBD1 agrees at 9 bases. Looked up from germline, CDR1 is LNHNV and CDR2 is YYDKDF (reference sequence). The length of the CDR3 is 18 residues. Germline trimming cut 3 bases from V and 3 bases from J; bases unmatched to any gene: 14. CDR3 in DNA: TGTGCCACCAGCAGTTCCCGGGACAGGGACGGTCTGGACTATGGCTACACCTTC. Residues: CATSSSRDRDGLDYGYTF.